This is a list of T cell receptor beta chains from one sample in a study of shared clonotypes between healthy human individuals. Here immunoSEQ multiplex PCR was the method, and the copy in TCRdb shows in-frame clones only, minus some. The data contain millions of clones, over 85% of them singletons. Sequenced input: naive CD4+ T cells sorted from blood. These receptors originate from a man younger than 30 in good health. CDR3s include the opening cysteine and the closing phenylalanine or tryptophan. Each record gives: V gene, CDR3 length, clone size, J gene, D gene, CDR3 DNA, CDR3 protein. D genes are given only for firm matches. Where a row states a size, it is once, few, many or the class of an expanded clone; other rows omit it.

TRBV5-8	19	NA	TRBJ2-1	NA	TGTGCCAGCAGCTTTCTATTCCCAGTTCAGCAGGCGGATACGGGTGAGCAGTTCTTC	CASSFLFPVQQADTGEQFF
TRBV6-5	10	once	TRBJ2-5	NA	TGTGCCAGCGGTAGAGAGACCCAGTACTTC	CASGRETQYF
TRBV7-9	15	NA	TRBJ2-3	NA	TGTGCCAGCAGCCTGAGAGGGACTAGCACAGATACGCAGTATTTT	CASSLRGTSTDTQYF
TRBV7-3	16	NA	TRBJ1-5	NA	TGTGCCAGCAGCTGTCCCAGGGGAGCCGTGGATCAGCCCCAGCATTTT	CASSCPRGAVDQPQHF
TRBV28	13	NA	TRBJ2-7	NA	TGTGCCACCCGGGGAACGCCTCCCTACGAGCAGTACTTC	CATRGTPPYEQYF
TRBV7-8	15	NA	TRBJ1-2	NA	TGTGCCAGCAGCTTAGGAGTTGTAGAAGGGGTTGGCTACACCTTC	CASSLGVVEGVGYTF
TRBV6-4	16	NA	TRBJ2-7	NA	TGTGCCAGTCACCGTTCGGGCGGCCCACCAACCTACGAGCAGTACTTC	CASHRSGGPPTYEQYF
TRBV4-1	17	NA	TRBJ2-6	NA	TGCGCCAGCAGCCAAGAGGAGAGTAGCTCTGGGGCCAACGTCCTGACTTTC	CASSQEESSSGANVLTF
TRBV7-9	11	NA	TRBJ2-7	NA	TGTGCCAGCAGCATGTACTACGAGCAGTACTTC	CASSMYYEQYF
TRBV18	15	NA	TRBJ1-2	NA	TGTGCCAGCTCACCAAGTCAGGACTCTAACTATGGCTACACCTTC	CASSPSQDSNYGYTF
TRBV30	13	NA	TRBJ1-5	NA	TGTGCCTGGAGGGACCGCAACAATCAGCCCCAGCATTTT	CAWRDRNNQPQHF
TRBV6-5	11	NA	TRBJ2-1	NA	TGTGCCAGCAGCCGATTCAATGAGCAGTTCTTC	CASSRFNEQFF
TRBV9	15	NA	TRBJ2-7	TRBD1	TGTGCCAGCAGCCGAAGGACAGGGATCTCCTACGAGCAGTACTTC	CASSRRTGISYEQYF
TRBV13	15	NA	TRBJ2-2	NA	TGTGCCAGCAGCTTACGGCGACCGAGCACCGGGGAGCTGTTTTTT	CASSLRRPSTGELFF
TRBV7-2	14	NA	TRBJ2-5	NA	TGTGCCAGCAGCTTACCCACGGGGGCAGAGACCCAGTACTTC	CASSLPTGAETQYF
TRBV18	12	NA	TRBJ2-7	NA	TGTGCCAGCTCACCAGTCCGAGGCGAGCAGTACTTC	CASSPVRGEQYF
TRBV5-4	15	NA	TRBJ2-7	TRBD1	TGTGCCAGCAGCTTGGGAGGACAGGGGGCCTACGAGCAGTACTTC	CASSLGGQGAYEQYF
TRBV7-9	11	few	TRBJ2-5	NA	TGTGCCAGCAGCTTAACGGAGACCCAGTACTTC	CASSLTETQYF
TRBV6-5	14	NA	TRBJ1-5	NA	TGTGCCAGCAGTTACTTACAGGGTAGGCAGCCCCAGCATTTT	CASSYLQGRQPQHF
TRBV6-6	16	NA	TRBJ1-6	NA	TGTGCCAGCAGTTGGGAACGGGGGGGGTCGGCTTCACCCCTCCACTTT	CASSWERGGSASPLHF
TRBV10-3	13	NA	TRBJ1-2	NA	TGTGCCATCAGTGGGGGGACCACTAAAGGCTACACCTTC	CAISGGTTKGYTF
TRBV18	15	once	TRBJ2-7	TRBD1	TGTGCCAGCTCCTTAGACAGGGGTGGATCCTACGAGCAGTACTTC	CASSLDRGGSYEQYF
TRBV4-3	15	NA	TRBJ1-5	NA	TGCGCCAGCAGCCAAGAATCCCAGGGAACTCAGCCCCAGCATTTT	CASSQESQGTQPQHF
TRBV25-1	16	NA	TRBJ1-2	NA	TGTGCCAGCAGACCAAGGGGGACACCTTCGAACTATGGCTACACCTTC	CASRPRGTPSNYGYTF
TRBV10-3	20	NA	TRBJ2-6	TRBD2	TGTGCCATCAGTGAGTCCATACTAGCGGGAGGGATTTCTGGGGCCAACGTCCTGACTTTC	CAISESILAGGISGANVLTF
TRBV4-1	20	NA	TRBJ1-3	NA	TGCGCCAGCAGCCAACCTATTGTGGGGATTCGACGGTCCTCTGGAAACACCATATATTTT	CASSQPIVGIRRSSGNTIYF
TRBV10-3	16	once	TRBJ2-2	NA	TGTGCCATCAGTGAGTCGGGACTCACTCGTGGCGGGGAGCTGTTTTTT	CAISESGLTRGGELFF
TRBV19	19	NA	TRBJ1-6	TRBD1	TGTGCCAGTAGTACTGAGCGGGACAGCTTCGTTGTTGGTAATTCACCCCTCCACTTT	CASSTERDSFVVGNSPLHF
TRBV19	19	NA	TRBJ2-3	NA	TGTGCCAGTAGTATATGGGGACAGGAAAATCGGGAGGTCGCAGATACGCAGTATTTT	CASSIWGQENREVADTQYF
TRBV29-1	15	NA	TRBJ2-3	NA	TGCAGCGTTGGGGGCGGGCAGGGTGGTACAGATACGCAGTATTTT	CSVGGGQGGTDTQYF
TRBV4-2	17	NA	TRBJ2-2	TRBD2	TGTGCCAGCACCGGAAGGGCTAGCGGGAGCATCACCGGGGAGCTGTTTTTT	CASTGRASGSITGELFF
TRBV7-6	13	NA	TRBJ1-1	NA	TGTGCCAGCAGCGATAATCAGGTATCAGGGGCTTTCTTT	CASSDNQVSGAFF
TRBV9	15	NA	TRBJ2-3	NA	TGTGCCAGCAGCGTAGGTCCGGTTACCACAGATACGCAGTATTTT	CASSVGPVTTDTQYF
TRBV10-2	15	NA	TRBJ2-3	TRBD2	TGCGCCAGCCGGCCCTCCGGGGGGAGCACAGATACGCAGTATTTT	CASRPSGGSTDTQYF
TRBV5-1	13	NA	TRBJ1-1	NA	TGCGCCAGCAGCTTGGCAGGGGCCAGAGAGGCTTTCTTT	CASSLAGAREAFF
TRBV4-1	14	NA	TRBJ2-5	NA	TGCGCCAGCAGCCAAGCGGGCACCCAAGAGACCCAGTACTTC	CASSQAGTQETQYF
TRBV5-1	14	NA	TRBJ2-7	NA	TGCGCCAGCAGCTTGGGCGCTAGCGCCTACGAGCAGTACTTC	CASSLGASAYEQYF
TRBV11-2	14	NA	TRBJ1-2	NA	TGTGCCAGCAGCTTGTCCGTCGGGGGTGATGGCTACACCTTC	CASSLSVGGDGYTF
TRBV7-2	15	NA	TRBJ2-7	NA	TGTGCCAGCAGCTTAGTTGCCGACGGCACCTACGAGCAGTACTTC	CASSLVADGTYEQYF
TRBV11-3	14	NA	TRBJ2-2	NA	TGTGCCAGCAGCTTTGTTAGCGGAACCGGGGAGCTGTTTTTT	CASSFVSGTGELFF
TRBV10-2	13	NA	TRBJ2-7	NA	TGCGCCAGCAGGACTCACGGGTCCTACGAGCAGTACTTC	CASRTHGSYEQYF
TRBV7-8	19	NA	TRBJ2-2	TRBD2	TGTGCCAGCAGCCTTAGGACTAGCGGGAGGATCCGAGACACCGGGGAGCTGTTTTTT	CASSLRTSGRIRDTGELFF